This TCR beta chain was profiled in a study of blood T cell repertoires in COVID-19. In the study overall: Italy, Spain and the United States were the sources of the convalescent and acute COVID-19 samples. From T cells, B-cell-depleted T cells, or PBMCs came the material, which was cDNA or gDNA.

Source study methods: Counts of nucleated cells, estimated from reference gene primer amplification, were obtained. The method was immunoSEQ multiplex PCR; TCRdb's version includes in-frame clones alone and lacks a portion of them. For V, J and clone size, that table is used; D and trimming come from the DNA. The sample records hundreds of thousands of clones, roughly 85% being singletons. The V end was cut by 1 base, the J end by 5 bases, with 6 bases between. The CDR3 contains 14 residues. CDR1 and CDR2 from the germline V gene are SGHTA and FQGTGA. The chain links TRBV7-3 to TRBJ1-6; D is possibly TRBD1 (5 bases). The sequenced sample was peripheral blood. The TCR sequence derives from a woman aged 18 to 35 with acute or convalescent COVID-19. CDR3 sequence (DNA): TGTGCCAGCAGCTTAAAAGGGGATAATTCACCCCTCCACTTT. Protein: CASSLKGDNSPLHF.